The TCR beta chain under discussion was sequenced for a study of blood T cell repertoires in COVID-19. Between the trimmed V and J ends, which lost 1 base and 7 bases, there was a span of 14 bases. There are 14 residues in the CDR3. CDR1 and CDR2 from the germline V gene are SGHAT and FQDESV (reference sequence). Data came from immunoSEQ multiplex PCR; TCRdb stores just in-frame clones and leaves some out. This table has approximately 200,000 clones, 84% appearing once. This sequence was found in a man aged 60 to 69 who had recovered from COVID-19. The chain has TRBV11-1 and TRBJ2-7; D possibly corresponds to TRBD2 (6 bases). The material sequenced was PBMCs or T cells enriched from blood (not recorded which). For the CDR3, the DNA is TGTGCCAGCAGCTTAGTTGATCCAGGGAGGGAGCAGTACTTC. Amino acid sequence: CASSLVDPGREQYF.